This record concerns one T cell receptor (beta chain) sequence. This clonotype was seen many times. Its antigen is still unknown. No per-base quality is available; no much larger clone lies one base away. Its CDR3 holds 13 amino acids, cysteine through phenylalanine. The kept DNA is CDR3 alone, 39 bases in frame from the first base. Trimming takes 8 bases from V and 5 bases from J, and the germline ends sit 15 bases apart. CDR1 and CDR2 are read off the germline V gene as SNHLY and FYNNEI. The sample is drawn from a study of neurological immune-mediated disorders (dated by TCRdb to the late 2010s). With respect to the entire study: Peripheral blood TCR-beta repertoires from HTLV-I-associated myelopathy (HAM/TSP) patients, multiple sclerosis patients and healthy controls were compared by UMI-based sequencing. The approximately 110 TCR-beta libraries included longitudinal samples, technical triplicates and paired sorted CD4+ and CD8+ T-cell subsets alongside PBMC samples. The cohort included around 70 subjects: about 15 with HAM/TSP, some 35 with multiple sclerosis, and approximately 20 healthy controls. What the authors observed across the whole study: Across subjects, expanded clones never shared an identical CDR3 amino acid sequence, which suggests that the TCR-beta repertoires in every group were private. TCR clonal expansion was greatest in HAM/TSP patients and smallest in MS patients, who ranked below even healthy controls.

For unsorted PBMC libraries, 2 million PBMCs were used after storage in RNAlater at -80 degrees C until RNA extraction. Peripheral blood was subjected to Ficoll-Hypaque density gradient centrifugation to isolate PBMCs, which were then cryopreserved in liquid nitrogen. cDNA was synthesized by template-switch 5'RACE using a primer with a 10-nucleotide random unique molecular identifier that tagged each TCR transcript. Each sequencing run produced over 170 million TCR-beta sequences covering 15-18 subjects. The RNeasy kit was used to extract total RNA. Using the KAPA Real-time Library Amplification kit, TCR-beta VDJ regions were amplified with primers for the TCR constant region and the 5'RACE anchor. Sample indexes and Illumina adaptors were added in a first PCR, after which library yield was increased in a second PCR. After purification with Ampure beads, the TCR product of roughly 650 bp was size-selected on a 2% E-gel SizeSelection system. Before pooling, libraries had their quality checked on a Bioanalyzer, their concentration measured with Qubit, and their quantity determined with the Kapa Library Quantification kit. An Illumina HiSeq 2500 sequenced the libraries paired-end 2 x 150 bp. To increase sequence diversity, roughly 25-31% phiX was spiked into each library pool. In the authors' own workflow: Quality-filtered reads were processed with the UMI-based MiGEC pipeline, which removed over 85% of raw TCR sequences during error correction. IMGT germline references were used for aligning VDJ genes, and each clonotype was defined as a unique CDR3 amino acid sequence together with its V-J genes. Clonal expansion, Shannon diversity, and CDR3 relatedness (CalcPairwiseDistances, ClusterSamples) were evaluated with VDJtools, and phylogenetic trees were built with CLCbio workbench. Clones with at least 8 unique UMIs were defined as expanded, with this threshold being based on coefficient-of-variation modelling across technical triplicates. TCRdb trimmed public reads at Q25 via fastp, called clones via MiXCR and kept in-frame beta chains. Entries that share a CDR3 protein sequence are merged under the most common genes and DNA. These V and J calls derive from TCRdb rather than the authors' analysis. This sample holds tens of thousands of distinct CDR3 sequences; about 13% were observed only once. The ten most abundant clones make up roughly 10% of the sample.

The receptor was isolated from a woman aged 55-75 years with HTLV-1-associated myelopathy (HAM/TSP). The chain is made from TRBV2 and TRBJ1-1; no D gene is confidently identified. The specimen was PBMCs. The CDR3 here reads CASSWVPGTEAFF. The sequence in DNA is TGTGCCAGCTCCTGGGTCCCCGGGACTGAAGCTTTCTTT. With the portions outside the CDR3 filled from the reference TRBV2 and TRBJ1-1 genes, the complete variable region becomes EPEVTQTPSHQVTQMGQEVILRCVPISNHLYFYWYRQILGQKVEFLVSFYNNEISEKSEIFDDQFSVERPDGSNFTLKIRSTKLEDSAMYFCASSWVPGTEAFFGQGTRLTVV.